The 32 T cell receptor beta chains listed next were all sequenced from one sample in a study of T cell responses to AZD1222 COVID-19 vaccine. Some clones are missing from TCRdb's copy, which holds only in-frame ones; the method was immunoSEQ multiplex PCR. The sample consists of 100,000 to 150,000 clones, 88% of them appearing once. The sequences come from peripheral blood, collected on day 0 of MenACWY control vaccination. These TCRs come from an adult in good health.

The V and J genes are TRBV5-6 and TRBJ1-1; no firm D call. V lost 5 bases and J 2 bases, leaving 4 bases between the germline ends. This CDR3 has 11 residues. Germline assignment: CDR1 SGHDT and CDR2 YYEEEE. The CDR3 DNA reads as TGTGCCAGCAGACTTAACACTGAAGCTTTCTTT. Its translation is CASRLNTEAFF.

V and J are TRBV27 and TRBJ1-2, with 7 bases lining up with TRBD1. Unmatched junction bases numbered 7, after V lost 4 bases and J lost 2 bases. Germline V gene lookup returns CDR1 MNHEY and CDR2 SMNVEV (reference sequence). The CDR3 totals 15 residues. The CDR3 sequence: CASSSRGQWNYGYTF. Here the CDR3 DNA reads TGTGCCAGCAGTTCCCGGGGACAGTGGAACTATGGCTACACCTTC.

The chain carries TRBV30 and TRBJ1-2, with D possibly TRBD1 on 6 matching bases. Germline V gene sequence: CDR1 GTSNPN, CDR2 SVGIG (reference sequence). Trimming took off 4 bases at V and 8 bases at J, with 14 bases between the two ends. There are 12 residues in the CDR3. The CDR3 here is CAWTGGAYGYTF. DNA of the CDR3: TGTGCCTGGACCGGGGGCGCATACGGCTACACCTTC.

Notes on this clone: At one boundary the junction diverges from the germline segment, which might be a read error. The chain uses TRBV6-1 and TRBJ1-3; no clear D gene. The CDR3 consists of 12 residues. The V gene's germline CDR1 is MNHNS and CDR2 SASEGT. The CDR3 sequence: CASGDSGNTIYF. CDR3 nucleotide sequence: TGTGCCAGCGGTGATTCCGGAAACACCATATATTTT.

The gene calls are TRBV12-3 or TRBV12-4 and TRBJ2-1; D is unresolved. With 5 bases removed from V and 8 bases from J, the gap between germline ends came to 13 bases. This CDR3 is 13 amino acids long. CDR3 loop: CASSGHRLDEQFF. The CDR3, as DNA: TGTGCCAGCAGTGGTCACCGTTTAGATGAGCAGTTCTTC.

CDR3 in DNA: TGTGCCAGCAGCCCCCGGAGGGCCTCAGAAGCTTTCTTT. Its protein is CASSPRRASEAFF. The rearrangement uses TRBV7-9 and TRBJ1-1; no firm D call. The CDR3 has 13 residues. Germline values: CDR1 SEHNR, CDR2 FQNEAQ (reference sequence). Between the trimmed V and J ends, which lost 5 bases and 8 bases, there was a span of 15 bases.

This clone occurred once. V usage is TRBV7-9 and J usage is TRBJ2-7, with 12 bases fitting TRBD1. Per the germline V gene, CDR1 is SEHNR and CDR2 is FQNEAQ (reference sequence). This CDR3 is 14 amino acids long. V trimming: 6 bases; J trimming: 2 bases; junction bases outside the gene matches: 2. Here the CDR3 reads CASRGTGGTYEQYF. CDR3 in DNA: TGTGCCAGCAGAGGGACAGGGGGCACCTACGAGCAGTACTTC.

V and J are TRBV5-5 and TRBJ2-7, with 12 bases aligning to TRBD2. CDR1 is SGHKS and CDR2 is YYEKEE in the germline V gene (reference sequence). The J segment lost 2 bases and the V segment lost 7 bases, leaving 4 bases of the junction unmatched. The CDR3 is 14 residues long. CDR3 sequence: CASATSGSTYEQYF. CDR3 sequence (DNA): TGTGCCAGCGCGACTAGCGGGAGCACCTACGAGCAGTACTTC.

The rearrangement links TRBV5-1 to TRBJ2-5; 10 bases map to TRBD2. Germline V gene sequence: CDR1 SGHRS, CDR2 YFSETQ. This CDR3 contains 14 residues. V trimming: 4 bases; J trimming: 4 bases; junction bases outside the gene matches: 4. In DNA, the CDR3 is TGCGCCAGCAGCCGAGCGGGAGGGGGAGAGACCCAGTACTTC. Its protein product is CASSRAGGGETQYF.

This clone has a handful of counts. The V call is TRBV10-2, the J call TRBJ2-2; D call uncertain. Trimming removed 4 bases at V and 6 bases at J, with 9 bases between. Germline lookup yields CDR1 WSHSY and CDR2 SAAADI. The CDR3 runs to 13 residues. For the CDR3, the DNA is TGCGCCAGCAGTGGAGGAGAGGCCGGGGAGCTGTTTTTT. Protein product: CASSGGEAGELFF.

The chain employs TRBV10-2 and TRBJ1-1, with D perhaps matching TRBD1 (6 bases). Trimming took off 6 bases at V and 1 base at J, with 9 bases between the two ends. This CDR3 comprises 13 residues. Germline values: CDR1 WSHSY, CDR2 SAAADI. The CDR3 protein is CASSQGKNTEAFF. Here the CDR3 DNA reads TGCGCCAGCAGCCAGGGGAAGAACACTGAAGCTTTCTTT.

V is TRBV9 and J is TRBJ2-3, with D perhaps TRBD2 (6 bases). Germline V gene lookup returns CDR1 SGDLS and CDR2 YYNGEE. The length of the CDR3 is 18 residues. Trimming cost V 0 bases and J 0 bases, with 17 bases left between them. The CDR3 region is CASSVGVLAGTSTDTQYF. In nucleotides, the CDR3 is TGTGCCAGCAGCGTAGGGGTACTAGCAGGGACTAGCACAGATACGCAGTATTTT.

The rearrangement joins TRBV29-1 to TRBJ2-7, with 7 positions matching TRBD1. With 7 bases clipped from V and 2 bases from J, the junction kept 8 bases outside the gene matches. Germline V gene data show CDR1 as SQVTM and CDR2 as ANQGSEA. The CDR3 runs to 13 residues. The CDR3 nucleotides read TGCAGCGCCCGGGACAGCACGACCTACGAGCAGTACTTC. The encoded protein is CSARDSTTYEQYF.

The chain carries TRBV6-1 and TRBJ2-7, with 9 bases identical to TRBD2. V lost 1 base to trimming and J lost 3 bases; unmatched junction nucleotides: 4. The CDR3 runs to 15 residues. Germline-derived CDR1 and CDR2 are MNHNS and SASEGT. CDR3 coding DNA: TGTGCCAGCAGTGAAGGTAGCGGGAGTTTCTACGAGCAGTACTTC. This gives the protein CASSEGSGSFYEQYF.

This clone was observed a handful of times. This rearrangement joins TRBV7-9 to TRBJ1-2, with TRBD1 identical over 10 bases. CDR3 size: 13 residues. The junction had 4 bases not matched to a gene; V was cut back by 6 bases and J by 6 bases. The V gene's germline CDR1 is SEHNR and CDR2 FQNEAQ (reference sequence). CDR3 sequence (DNA): TGTGCCAGCAGTTCGACAGGGGGCAATGGCTACACCTTC. This translates into CASSSTGGNGYTF.

This clone was counted a single time. This sequence joins TRBV4-2 and TRBJ2-2; no reliable D call. V was trimmed by 5 bases and J by 6 bases, leaving 22 bases between them. Germline V gene lookup returns CDR1 LGHNA and CDR2 YNFKEQ. The CDR3 is 17 amino acids. The CDR3 loop reads CASSERAADLQAGELFF. CDR3 DNA: TGTGCCAGCAGCGAAAGGGCCGCAGACCTACAAGCCGGGGAGCTGTTTTTT.

The chain has TRBV12-3 or TRBV12-4 and TRBJ1-2; no clear D. V lost 7 bases, J lost 1 base, and 10 bases lay in between. The CDR3 extends over 13 amino acids. The chain's CDR3 is CASTPAINYGYTF. The CDR3 nucleotides read TGTGCCAGCACCCCGGCTATTAACTATGGCTACACCTTC.

The chain joins TRBV28 to TRBJ2-7; D is unclear. Germline V gene lookup returns CDR1 MDHEN and CDR2 SYDVKM. Between the trimmed V and J ends, which lost 9 bases and 2 bases, there was a span of 23 bases. There are 16 residues in the CDR3. This chain's CDR3 is CASTSPQSSTTYEQYF. CDR3 in DNA: TGTGCCAGTACCTCACCTCAGTCATCCACTACCTACGAGCAGTACTTC.

This clone has just a few counts. The rearrangement uses TRBV27 and TRBJ2-1, with D perhaps TRBD1 (7 bases). Trimming cost V 6 bases and J 9 bases, with 15 bases left between them. The germline V gene encodes CDR1 MNHEY and CDR2 SMNVEV (reference sequence). The CDR3 has 13 amino acids. DNA of the CDR3: TGTGCCAGCAGGCCCGGAGGGGGCGGTGAGCAGTTCTTC. This encodes CASRPGGGGEQFF.

The CDR3 reads CASTPGGFSSYEQYF. As DNA, the CDR3 is TGTGCCAGCACCCCAGGGGGGTTTAGCTCCTACGAGCAGTACTTC. The chain combines TRBV7-6 with TRBJ2-7, with D maybe TRBD1 (7 bases). In germline, CDR1 is SGHVS, CDR2 FNYEAQ. Trimming stripped 7 bases from V and 0 bases from J, with 16 bases between. The CDR3 covers 15 residues.

This chain links TRBV19 with TRBJ2-1; 8 bases align to TRBD1. CDR1 is LNHDA, CDR2 SQIVND, per germline (reference sequence). The CDR3 runs to 15 residues. After removal of 3 bases from V and 0 bases from J, the junction contained 1 base not matched to a gene. CDR3 in amino acids: CASSITGGSYNEQFF. The DNA of the CDR3 is TGTGCCAGTAGTATTACAGGGGGCTCCTACAATGAGCAGTTCTTC.

The J gene is TRBJ2-3, the V gene TRBV15; D remains ambiguous. The V gene lost 6 bases and the J gene lost 7 bases, with 11 bases spanning the gap. The length of the CDR3 is 12 residues. Germline CDR1 LNHNV, CDR2 YYDKDF (reference sequence). Here the CDR3 DNA reads TGTGCCACCAGGGGAAGTGGGAATACGCAGTATTTT. Protein: CATRGSGNTQYF.

The chain recombines TRBV7-3 with TRBJ1-1; 7 nucleotides agree with TRBD1. This CDR3 is built from 15 residues. V dropped 5 bases and J dropped 0; count of bases not matched to a gene: 6. In germline, CDR1 is SGHTA, CDR2 FQGTGA. As DNA, the CDR3 is TGTGCCAGCAGCCTACAGGGGAAGGTGAACACTGAAGCTTTCTTT. It yields the protein CASSLQGKVNTEAFF.

The J gene is TRBJ2-2, the V gene TRBV25-1, with 8 positions matching TRBD1. Per germline, CDR1 MGHDK and CDR2 SYGVNS. The CDR3 contains 17 residues. Losses at the gene ends were 3 bases for V and 1 base for J; bases not matched to a gene: 7. The CDR3 DNA reads TGTGCCAGCAGTGACGCCAGGGGGCTTGGGAACACCGGGGAGCTGTTTTTT. Its translation is CASSDARGLGNTGELFF.

In DNA form, the CDR3 reads TGCGCCAGCAGCTTTAAGGGCAGCTCCTACGAGCAGTACTTC. This sequence encodes CASSFKGSSYEQYF. The V call is TRBV5-1, the J call TRBJ2-7; unclear D gene. There are 14 residues in the CDR3. V lost 2 bases, J lost 0 bases, and 9 bases lay in between. Germline assignment: CDR1 SGHRS and CDR2 YFSETQ.

This chain links TRBV6-2 or TRBV6-3 with TRBJ2-7; no firm D call. Trimming removed 6 bases at V and 3 bases at J, with 6 bases between. CDR1 is MNHEY, CDR2 SVGEGT, per germline. The CDR3 length is 11 residues. The CDR3 DNA is TGTGCCAGCAGCACGAGCTACGAGCAGTACTTC. It yields the protein CASSTSYEQYF.

CDR3 nucleotides: TGTGCCTGGAGTGTATTGAGGGCGGCCGAGCAGTACTTC. It translates to CAWSVLRAAEQYF. The V call is TRBV30, the J call TRBJ2-7; a weak D match, TRBD2 (5 bases). The V gene lost 0 bases and the J gene lost 6 bases, with 12 bases spanning the gap. The length of the CDR3 is 13 residues. CDR1 and CDR2 (germline): GTSNPN, SVGIG (reference sequence).

As to this clone: Lacking the conserved final phenylalanine or tryptophan, this CDR3 likely reflects a read error. It is unclear where the CDR3 begins or ends on the DNA, so no DNA is shown, and the CDR3 is as TCRdb lists it. This rearrangement joins TRBV5-6 to TRBJ2-7. The CDR3 is 14 amino acids long, termini counted. Germline CDR1 SGHDT, CDR2 YYEEEE. The CDR3 region is CASSLGLGATGARR.

The chain employs TRBV7-2 and TRBJ2-6; D unclear. Germline V gives CDR1 SGHTA, CDR2 FQGNSA. This CDR3 region has 15 residues. Trimming took off 0 bases at V and 1 base at J, with 4 bases between the two ends. The CDR3 DNA sequence: TGTGCCAGCAGCTTAGCGGGTTCTGGGGCCAACGTCCTGACTTTC. Amino acids: CASSLAGSGANVLTF.

This chain joins TRBV2 and TRBJ1-2, with 9 bases matching TRBD1. Germline loops: CDR1 SNHLY, CDR2 FYNNEI. The CDR3 is 14 residues long. Losses at the gene ends were 4 bases for V and 6 bases for J; bases not matched to a gene: 6. The CDR3 DNA reads TGTGCCAGCAGTGTCCGGGACAGGGCGGATGGCTACACCTTC. This sequence encodes CASSVRDRADGYTF. Full variable domain (rest looked up from reference TRBV2 and TRBJ1-2): EPEVTQTPSHQVTQMGQEVILRCVPISNHLYFYWYRQILGQKVEFLVSFYNNEISEKSEIFDDQFSVERPDGSNFTLKIRSTKLEDSAMYFCASSVRDRADGYTFGSGTRLTVV.

This clone has only a few counts. CDR3 residues: CASSRMGQGANTEAFF. The CDR3 DNA reads as TGTGCCAGCAGCCGGATGGGACAGGGGGCGAACACTGAAGCTTTCTTT. The genes are TRBV9 and TRBJ1-1; 12 bases match TRBD1. Germline-derived CDR1 and CDR2 are SGDLS and YYNGEE. CDR3 length: 16 residues. V gave up 4 bases and J gave up 1 base; unmatched junction bases: 5.

The rearrangement joins TRBV9 to TRBJ2-3; tentative D call: TRBD1 (8 bases). The V gene lost 4 bases and the J gene lost 4 bases, with 19 bases spanning the gap. Germline CDR1 and CDR2: SGDLS and YYNGEE. The CDR3 is 16 residues long. The CDR3 is CASSPLGGTGADTQYF. The CDR3 DNA follows: TGTGCCAGCAGCCCCCTGGGAGGGACAGGCGCAGATACGCAGTATTTT.